The TCR beta chain described here comes from a study of T cell clonality in common variable immunodeficiency. Notes on the study in general: In common variable immunodeficiency, TCR beta chains reportedly carried fewer deletions and N-nucleotide insertions. Compared with controls, CVID subjects had fewer shared TCRbeta clones.

Assay used: immunoSEQ multiplex PCR; TCRdb lists only in-frame clones, some missing. This sample carries over 30,000 clones, none of them present only once. The CDR3 runs 13 residues. In germline, CDR1 is SQVTM, CDR2 ANQGSEA. Trimming took 3 bases from V and 7 from J; bases not matched to a gene: 5. There are many counts of this clone. Its antigen is not identified. The read terminates 3 residues before the CDR3 end, so the remaining end is supplied by the germline J gene. Sequencing input: peripheral blood mononuclear cells. This clonotype originated in a human donor with common variable immunodeficiency. The chain is built from TRBV29-1 and TRBJ2-1, with 8 bases matching TRBD1. The DNA read from the CDR3 is TGCAGCGTTGACAGGGGGCGGGAAAATGAG. Amino acid sequence: CSVDRGRENE. The full CDR3 reads CSVDRGRENEQFF.